This T cell receptor (beta chain) stems from a study of CD8 T cells in ankylosing spondylitis. With V trimmed by 3 bases and J by 9 bases, 4 bases remained unmatched. CDR1 and CDR2 from the germline V gene are LGHNA and YSLEER. CDR3 length: 15 residues. Concerning this clonotype itself: Its antigen remains unknown.

TCRdb re-derived calls from the 5' RACE reads in MiXCR, one entry per CDR3 protein. The sample contains 200,000 to 250,000 distinct CDR3 sequences, around 6.6% of which appear only once. Study-wide findings and caveats: The study identified a TCR beta motif of several highly homologous variants that appeared characteristic of ankylosing spondylitis blood.

The TCR was taken from a male donor with ankylosing spondylitis. The sample comprised blood, either unsorted or a sorted T cell fraction (not recorded which). V usage is TRBV4-3 and J usage is TRBJ2-1, with 14 nucleotides matching TRBD2. CDR3 sequence reads: CASSQGTSGSSEQFF. CDR3 DNA: TGCGCCAGCAGCCAGGGGACTAGCGGGAGTAGTGAGCAGTTCTTC.